These 25 T cell receptor beta chains share one sample of origin, sequenced in a study of patients and donors after allogeneic stem cell transplantation. TCRdb processed the RT-PCR reads anew with MiXCR; each CDR3 protein has one entry. Of approximately 99,000 distinct CDR3 sequences listed, roughly 35% are singletons. Sample: blood, either unsorted or a sorted T cell fraction (not recorded which). These receptors came from a human donor who was either an allogeneic HSCT recipient or a stem cell or donor lymphocyte infusion donor (not recorded which). It is not recorded whose cells these are; they may come from a transplant donor.

This clonotype has only a few counts. The chain carries TRBV6-5 and TRBJ1-5; the D gene is possibly TRBD1 (5 bases). CDR1 and CDR2 (germline): MNHEY, SVGAGI. The V gene lost 6 bases and the J gene lost 6 bases, with 15 bases spanning the gap. The CDR3 consists of 14 residues. This CDR3 is CASSHGPGFQPQHF. The CDR3 DNA sequence: TGTGCCAGCAGCCACGGCCCAGGGTTTCAGCCCCAGCATTTT.

This clonotype was seen more than once but under ten times. The rearrangement joins TRBV20-1 to TRBJ1-1, with D unresolved. This CDR3 spans 13 amino acids. CDR1 is DFQATT and CDR2 is SNEGSKA in the germline V gene (reference sequence). V shed 0 bases and J shed 0 bases, with 5 bases lying between them. This chain's CDR3 is CSARDGVNTEAFF. The CDR3 bases are TGCAGTGCTAGAGATGGGGTGAACACTGAAGCTTTCTTT.

This clonotype came up a few times. The chain employs TRBV18 and TRBJ2-3; TRBD1 matches 9 bases. This CDR3 has 14 amino acids. Per the germline V gene, CDR1 is KGHSH and CDR2 is LQKENI. The J segment lost 2 bases and the V segment lost 8 bases, leaving 5 bases of the junction unmatched. The CDR3 region has the DNA TGTGCCAGCACGGACAGGGGATACACAGATACGCAGTATTTT. Its translation: CASTDRGYTDTQYF.

This clonotype has more than one count but fewer than ten. V is TRBV2 and J is TRBJ1-1; D is undetermined. There are 16 residues in the CDR3. Trimming shortened V by 5 bases and J by 3 bases, and 19 bases separated the two germline ends. Per the germline V gene, CDR1 is SNHLY and CDR2 is FYNNEI. CDR3 DNA sequence: TGTGCCAGCAGTCCCACGGGCTTATTCGTGGACACTGAAGCTTTCTTT. Encoded protein: CASSPTGLFVDTEAFF. Together with reference TRBV2 and TRBJ1-1, the CDR3 gives the full variable domain: EPEVTQTPSHQVTQMGQEVILRCVPISNHLYFYWYRQILGQKVEFLVSFYNNEISEKSEIFDDQFSVERPDGSNFTLKIRSTKLEDSAMYFCASSPTGLFVDTEAFFGQGTRLTVV.

V gene TRBV28 combines with J gene TRBJ2-1; D remains unclear. V was pared by 6 bases and J by 3 bases, with 15 bases between. Germline CDR1 reads MDHEN; CDR2 reads SYDVKM. The CDR3 loop spans 15 amino acids. The DNA of the CDR3 is TGTGCCAGCAGATTAGGGCTACGCCACTACAATGAGCAGTTCTTC. Its translation is CASRLGLRHYNEQFF. Using reference TRBV28 and TRBJ2-1 for the parts outside the CDR3, the full variable domain is DVKVTQSSRYLVKRTGEKVFLECVQDMDHENMFWYRQDPGLGLRLIYFSYDVKMKEKGDIPEGYSVSREKKERFSLILESASTNQTSMYLCASRLGLRHYNEQFFGPGTRLTVL.

V and J are TRBV20-1 and TRBJ1-2, with D unresolved. In germline, CDR1 is DFQATT, CDR2 SNEGSKA (reference sequence). Trimming removed 5 bases at V and 1 base at J, with 11 bases between. The CDR3 extends over 13 amino acids. CDR3 bases: TGCAGTGCTCTCCCCCAGAATAACTATGGCTACACCTTC. It specifies CSALPQNNYGYTF.

The gene calls are TRBV24-1 and TRBJ2-1; D assignment may be TRBD1 or TRBD2 (5 bases each). Germline loops: CDR1 KGHDR, CDR2 SFDVKD. The V gene lost 0 bases and the J gene lost 9 bases, with 11 bases spanning the gap. The CDR3 covers 14 residues. The CDR3 sequence: CATSDLVGESEQFF. Written as DNA, the CDR3 is TGTGCCACCAGTGATTTGGTGGGGGAGAGTGAGCAGTTCTTC.

The chain is built from TRBV12-3 or TRBV12-4 and TRBJ1-5; unclear D gene. CDR3 length: 14 residues. V lost 7 bases and J 1 base, leaving 11 bases between the germline ends. This CDR3 is CASTLHGSNQPQHF. The CDR3 nucleotides read TGTGCCAGCACCCTACATGGGAGCAATCAGCCCCAGCATTTT.

The J gene is TRBJ1-1, the V gene TRBV25-1, with D uncertain. This CDR3 spans 13 amino acids. From germline, CDR1 is MGHDK and CDR2 SYGVNS. The V and J ends lost 5 bases and 5 bases respectively, with 12 bases between them. The CDR3 is CASSPNGITEAFF. The CDR3 DNA is TGTGCCAGCAGTCCGAACGGGATTACTGAAGCTTTCTTT.

This clonotype was detected a few times. The chain recombines TRBV28 with TRBJ1-5; D is ambiguous. Per germline, CDR1 MDHEN and CDR2 SYDVKM. Trimming shortened V by 6 bases and J by 6 bases, and 18 bases separated the two germline ends. The CDR3 totals 15 residues. In DNA, the CDR3 is TGTGCCAGCAGCTCCCCCCCCGACGGCGTTCAGCCCCAGCATTTT. It specifies CASSSPPDGVQPQHF.

The chain employs TRBV12-3 or TRBV12-4 and TRBJ2-1; the match to TRBD2 covers 7 bases. V trimming: 3 bases; J trimming: 4 bases; junction bases outside the gene matches: 9. The CDR3 runs 16 residues. The CDR3 loop reads CASSFAAGVKYNEQFF. Written as DNA, the CDR3 is TGTGCCAGCAGTTTCGCTGCGGGAGTAAAGTACAATGAGCAGTTCTTC.

This chain joins TRBV30 and TRBJ2-1; 10 bases map to TRBD2. The CDR3 consists of 17 residues. Germline lookup yields CDR1 GTSNPN and CDR2 SVGIG (reference sequence). Germline trimming cut 2 bases from V and 7 bases from J; bases unmatched to any gene: 14. The CDR3 is CAWSLQKLAGKRNEQFF. Here the CDR3 DNA reads TGTGCCTGGAGTCTCCAAAAACTAGCGGGAAAGAGGAATGAGCAGTTCTTC.

V and J are TRBV5-1 and TRBJ2-1; 9 bases agree with TRBD2. V trimming: 0 bases; J trimming: 5 bases; junction bases outside the gene matches: 3. There are 15 residues in the CDR3. CDR1 SGHRS and CDR2 YFSETQ come from the germline V gene. The CDR3 spells CASSLVAGANNEQFF. In DNA form, the CDR3 reads TGCGCCAGCAGCTTGGTAGCGGGAGCTAACAATGAGCAGTTCTTC.

This clonotype showed up just once. This chain uses TRBV5-1 with TRBJ2-6; D is undetermined. The CDR3 runs to 13 residues. Trimming stripped 0 bases from V and 4 bases from J, with 2 bases between. Germline V gene lookup returns CDR1 SGHRS and CDR2 YFSETQ. As DNA, the CDR3 is TGCGCCAGCAGCTTGGCAGGGGCCAACGTCCTGACTTTC. Translated, it gives CASSLAGANVLTF.

The chain recombines TRBV11-3 with TRBJ2-1, with 8 bases aligning to TRBD2. The CDR3 is 15 residues long. V lost 4 bases, J lost 0 bases, and 2 bases stayed unmatched. The germline CDR1 and CDR2 sequences are SGHNT and YENEEA. CDR3 bases: TGTGCCAGCAGCTGGAGCGGGAGCTCCTACAATGAGCAGTTCTTC. It specifies CASSWSGSSYNEQFF.

This clonotype was counted a few times. The CDR3 coding sequence is TGTGCCAGCAGAAAACTCAGGGGAAATAATTCACCCCTCCACTTT. This translates into CASRKLRGNNSPLHF. The rearrangement uses TRBV7-2 and TRBJ1-6; perhaps TRBD1 as D (6 bases). The germline CDR1 and CDR2 sequences are SGHTA and FQGNSA. This CDR3 spans 15 amino acids. V was clipped by 6 bases and J by 5 bases, with 14 bases between them.

This clonotype was detected only a few times. The V gene is TRBV12-3 or TRBV12-4, the J gene TRBJ1-1; D may be TRBD1 (5 bases). The V end was cut by 4 bases, the J end by 5 bases, with 14 bases between. The CDR3 spans 14 residues. Here the CDR3 DNA reads TGTGCCAGCAGTTCCCGAGCAGGGACGACTGAAGCTTTCTTT. Translating it yields CASSSRAGTTEAFF.

A few counts support this clonotype. This chain joins TRBV2 and TRBJ1-5; 11 nucleotides line up with TRBD1. V shed 7 bases, J shed 0 bases, and the junction held 2 bases outside the gene matches. The germline CDR1 and CDR2 sequences are SNHLY and FYNNEI. This CDR3 is built from 15 residues. CDR3 in DNA: TGTGCCAGCAAGGGACAGGGGGGTAGCAATCAGCCCCAGCATTTT. This sequence encodes CASKGQGGSNQPQHF.

J is TRBJ2-1 and V is TRBV5-1; D is uncertain. V was cut by 0 bases and J by 4 bases, with 5 bases left in between. Germline V gene sequence: CDR1 SGHRS, CDR2 YFSETQ. CDR3 length equals 13 residues. The CDR3 reads CASSLAPYNEQFF. In DNA form, the CDR3 reads TGCGCCAGCAGCTTGGCCCCATACAATGAGCAGTTCTTC.

The chain couples TRBV6-1 to TRBJ1-5; TRBD1 matches at 9 bases. Germline CDR1 and CDR2: MNHNS and SASEGT. V lost 5 bases and J lost 2; bases outside the gene matches: 4. The CDR3 is 15 residues long. The CDR3 DNA reads TGTGCCAGCAGTACAGGGGGCAATGGCAATCAGCCCCAGCATTTT. Translated: CASSTGGNGNQPQHF.

This clonotype appeared a few times. The chain combines TRBV12-3 or TRBV12-4 with TRBJ2-1; no clear D. The length of the CDR3 is 13 residues. V was shortened by 3 bases and J by 5 bases, with 8 bases between the two germline ends. DNA for the CDR3: TGTGCCAGCAGTTTGTCCCAGGACAATGAGCAGTTCTTC. This gives the protein CASSLSQDNEQFF.

The chain combines TRBV20-1 with TRBJ2-7; 8 bases line up with TRBD1. Germline CDR1 and CDR2: DFQATT and SNEGSKA (reference sequence). Trimming took 4 bases from V and 3 from J; bases not matched to a gene: 17. The CDR3 sequence is 17 residues long. The CDR3 sequence is CSATKDRAPNLFYEQYF. For the CDR3, the DNA is TGCAGTGCTACGAAGGACAGGGCACCCAACCTATTCTACGAGCAGTACTTC.

This chain connects TRBV29-1 to TRBJ2-3; 11 nucleotides match TRBD2. This CDR3 spans 18 amino acids. CDR1 and CDR2 (germline): SQVTM, ANQGSEA. V lost 1 base and J lost 4; bases outside the gene matches: 13. CDR3 DNA sequence: TGCAGCGTTGAAGGGCTGCGACTAGCGGGACATACACCAGATACGCAGTATTTT. It yields the protein CSVEGLRLAGHTPDTQYF.

The V gene is TRBV29-1, the J gene TRBJ1-1; D is ambiguous. CDR3 size: 12 residues. V lost 6 bases and J lost 1, with 9 bases in between. In germline, CDR1 is SQVTM, CDR2 ANQGSEA. The CDR3, as DNA: TGCAGCGTCGAACGGGGGAACACTGAAGCTTTCTTT. Amino acid sequence: CSVERGNTEAFF.

The chain is built from TRBV6-5 and TRBJ2-3, with D maybe TRBD2 (6 bases). V dropped 6 bases and J dropped 2 bases, with 12 bases sitting between them. Germline CDR1 MNHEY, CDR2 SVGAGI. This CDR3 contains 14 residues. In nucleotides, the CDR3 is TGTGCCAGCAGCCGTGGACTAAACACAGATACGCAGTATTTT. This gives the protein CASSRGLNTDTQYF.